Given below is one TCR beta chain in context. Authors' analysis steps: Estimation of nucleated cell counts was performed using reference gene primer amplification. Profiled with immunoSEQ multiplex PCR; TCRdb holds only in-frame clones, not every one. D and trimming come from the DNA, and the V and J calls and clone size come from that table. This sample has 280,000 or so clones, with approximately 88% found just once. The data are from a study of blood T cell repertoires in COVID-19. On the study more broadly: COVID-19 samples from acute and convalescent phases originated in the United States, Italy and Spain. T cells, B-cell-depleted T cells, or PBMCs provided the cDNA or gDNA that served as material.

Source material: peripheral blood. This sequence was found in a woman in her thirties who had recovered from COVID-19.

CDR3 in DNA: TGTGCCAGCAGAGTTGGACATAATAGCAATCAGCCCCAGCATTTT. Protein sequence: CASRVGHNSNQPQHF. This chain uses TRBV5-6 with TRBJ1-5, with D possibly being TRBD1 (5 bases). The germline V gene encodes CDR1 SGHDT and CDR2 YYEEEE. Trimming removed 5 bases from V and 0 bases from J, with 12 bases in between. The CDR3 is 15 amino acids.